This T cell receptor (beta chain) was sequenced in a study of cytomegalovirus exposure and HLA in healthy donors. Trimming left V 3 bases short and J 4 bases short, with 9 bases between. Germline loops: CDR1 SEHNR, CDR2 FQNEAQ (reference sequence). This CDR3 comprises 13 residues. General study points: DRB1 had the most TCR associations and HLA-C the fewest, a later analysis found, with rates varying by HLA locus. According to a later analysis, donors in an Asian-associated ancestry cluster reportedly had fewer N-insertions than the approximately 670-donor mean. A missense variant in DCLRE1C was later tied to TCR beta V- and J-gene trimming. A classifier reportedly called cytomegalovirus status with high sensitivity and specificity.

Vbeta (60) and Jbeta (13) primers were used in the PCR. Method: immunoSEQ multiplex PCR; TCRdb's copy keeps in-frame clones and lacks some. The sample has 190,000 or so clones; around 83% are singletons. This clone was recorded once. Its cognate antigen is unknown. Material: PBMCs. J is TRBJ1-1 and V is TRBV7-9; D unresolved. The TCR comes from a man over 45 in good health and CMV-seronegative. DNA of the CDR3: TGTGCCAGCAGCTTCCCCGGGTCCACTGAAGCTTTCTTT. Its translation: CASSFPGSTEAFF.